The clone carrying this T cell receptor (beta chain) was detected many times. Its antigen remains unknown. The time point is: persistent/refractory GD, antithyroid drugs over 5 years with positive TRAb. The TCR library was made from RNA extracted from PBMCs. This entry belongs to a study of regulatory T cells in long-lasting Graves disease. Study background: Persistence in Graves' disease required over 5 years of antithyroid drugs plus positive TSH receptor antibodies.

Study results and limitations: Public clonotype sharing was higher in persistent than newly diagnosed patients. There was favoring of TRBV28, TRBJ1-2 and TRBJ2-5 in persistent disease.

Building of the TCR beta libraries involved iRepertoire HTBI primers and Arm-PCR of CDR3 regions. Each CDR3 protein gets one entry after TCRdb re-called the multiplex PCR reads with MiXCR. The sample records more than 300,000 distinct CDR3 sequences, about 20% being singletons. Trimming shortened V by 2 bases and J by 2 bases, and 10 bases separated the two germline ends. CDR3 length: 15 residues. Germline V gene data show CDR1 as ENHRY and CDR2 as SYGVKD. This rearrangement joins TRBV10-3 to TRBJ1-5, with unresolved D. The material sequenced was peripheral blood mononuclear cells (PBMCs), taken when the disease was refractory, from a patient treated with antithyroid drugs. This TCR was sampled from a female donor with Graves disease. Here the CDR3 reads CAISEVGRGNQPQHF. The CDR3 DNA sequence: TGTGCCATCAGTGAGGTGGGCCGAGGCAATCAGCCCCAGCATTTT.